This T cell receptor (beta chain) was obtained from a study of control samples from healthy donors and cancer patients. Libraries were prepared by immunoSEQ multiplex PCR; TCRdb keeps only in-frame clonotypes and omits some of them. The sample holds about 190,000 clones, around 93% seen once. The germline CDR1 and CDR2 sequences are WNHNN and SYGVQD (reference sequence). The CDR3 runs 12 residues. V lost 5 bases and J 2 bases, leaving 6 bases between the germline ends. In its sample, this clone was seen a few times. The receptor was isolated from a man younger than 45 in good health. The chain couples TRBV10-1 to TRBJ2-5; no firm D call. Sample: blood. The CDR3 sequence: CASSKNQETQYF. In nucleotides, the CDR3 is TGCGCCAGCAGTAAAAATCAAGAGACCCAGTACTTC.